What follows are 27 T cell receptor beta chains derived from one specimen sequenced in a study of blood T cells in healthy people across ages. Sample-barcoded 5' priming and a J-beta primer mix drove a second PCR of roughly 7 to 11 cycles. TCRdb redid the calling of the 5' RACE reads with MiXCR, one entry per CDR3 protein. The profile shows about 840,000 distinct CDR3 sequences, 25% to 35% of them singletons. The sample was also linked to a second study, of T cells of mothers and their children.

Material for sequencing was blood. These receptors all come from a woman aged 40 to 49 in good health.

This clonotype was seen only a few times. One end of the junction does not line up with germline, which may come from a read error. CDR3 region: CASSLTVAGEETQYF. DNA for the CDR3: TGTGCCAGCAGTTTAACCGTAGCGGGAGAAGAGACTCAGTACTTC. The V call is TRBV12-3 or TRBV12-4, the J call TRBJ2-5; 9 positions agree with TRBD2. The CDR3 sequence is 15 residues long.

This clonotype was counted ten times or more. This rearrangement joins TRBV7-3 to TRBJ1-2; unclear D gene. CDR3 length equals 13 residues. The V gene lost 5 bases and the J gene lost 9 bases, with 16 bases spanning the gap. Per germline, CDR1 SGHTA and CDR2 FQGTGA. CDR3 sequence: CASSAGLGQRYTF. CDR3 DNA: TGTGCCAGCAGCGCAGGACTGGGTCAGCGCTACACCTTC. The full variable domain, completed using reference TRBV7-3 and TRBJ1-2, is GAGVSQTPSNKVTEKGKYVELRCDPISGHTALYWYRQSLGQGPEFLIYFQGTGAADDSGLPNDRFFAVRPEGSVSTLKIQRTERGDSAVYLCASSAGLGQRYTFGSGTRLTVV.

CDR3 region: CASSGAGLSSYNEQFF. Here the CDR3 DNA reads TGTGCCAGCAGTGGGGCTGGTCTGAGCTCCTACAATGAGCAGTTCTTC. The genes are TRBV25-1 and TRBJ2-1; no firm D call. The ends were cut back, 4 bases at V and 0 bases at J, with 13 bases in the middle. The CDR3 is 16 residues long. Germline V gene sequence: CDR1 MGHDK, CDR2 SYGVNS. The full variable domain, its missing parts supplied by reference TRBV25-1 and TRBJ2-1, is EADIYQTPRYLVIGTGKKITLECSQTMGHDKMYWYQQDPGMELHLIHYSYGVNSTEKGDLSSESTVSRIRTEHFPLTLESARPSHTSQYLCASSGAGLSSYNEQFFGPGTRLTVL.

The rearrangement links TRBV5-1 to TRBJ1-1, with TRBD1 as a possible D gene (5 bases). V was clipped by 0 bases and J by 11 bases, with 20 bases between them. The CDR3 totals 15 residues. Germline V lookup: CDR1 SGHRS, CDR2 YFSETQ. The CDR3 DNA sequence: TGCGCCAGCAGCTTGGTTACGGGACCATTTGGCGTGGCTTTCTTT. Translating gives CASSLVTGPFGVAFF.

This clonotype has ten or more counts. The chain uses TRBV7-2 and TRBJ2-3; no firm D call. V gave up 4 bases and J gave up 2 bases, with 13 bases separating them. The germline V gene has CDR1 SGHTA and CDR2 FQGNSA. CDR3 length: 15 residues. As DNA, the CDR3 is TGTGCCAGCAGCTCTTGGAACCGCCTCACAGATACGCAGTATTTT. It encodes CASSSWNRLTDTQYF.

The CDR3 DNA follows: TGCAGTGCTAGAAGCAGGGGGCGCGCTGAAGCTTTCTTT. Its translation: CSARSRGRAEAFF. The rearrangement uses TRBV20-1 and TRBJ1-1; 8 nucleotides agree with TRBD1. After removal of 2 bases from V and 6 bases from J, the junction contained 5 bases not matched to a gene. The germline gives CDR1 DFQATT, CDR2 SNEGSKA (reference sequence). The CDR3 sequence is 13 residues long.

The gene calls are TRBV4-3 and TRBJ1-2; D may be TRBD1 (5 bases). With 4 bases removed from V and 8 bases from J, the gap between germline ends came to 11 bases. The CDR3 extends over 12 amino acids. Germline CDR1 LGHNA, CDR2 YSLEER. This CDR3 is CASSRQGLGYTF. The CDR3 bases are TGCGCCAGCAGCCGTCAGGGCCTCGGCTACACCTTC.

This clonotype was recorded many times. J is TRBJ2-7 and V is TRBV20-1; TRBD1 or TRBD2 may be the D gene (5 bases each). The V end was cut by 0 bases, the J end by 0 bases, with 15 bases between. The CDR3 spans 16 residues. The V gene's germline CDR1 is DFQATT and CDR2 SNEGSKA (reference sequence). This CDR3 is CSARDLRGLSSYEQYF. The CDR3 region has the DNA TGCAGTGCTAGAGATCTCCGGGGCTTAAGCTCCTACGAGCAGTACTTC.

A remark on this clonotype: A read error may produce the germline difference seen at one junction end. The genes are TRBV4-1 and TRBJ2-5; D is unresolved. The germline V gene has CDR1 MGHRA and CDR2 YSYEKL. This CDR3 contains 13 residues. The CDR3, as DNA: TGCGCCGGCAGCCAAGAGGACCGAGAGACCCAGTACTTC. It codes for CAGSQEDRETQYF.

Worth noting for this clonotype: Since no conserved phenylalanine or tryptophan closes the CDR3, a read error is the likely cause. The chain combines TRBV6-1 with TRBJ2-7; D not certain. The germline V and J ends were trimmed by 1 base and 3 bases, with 19 bases remaining between them. Germline V gene data show CDR1 as MNHNS and CDR2 as SASEGT. The CDR3 has 17 amino acids. CDR3 in DNA: TGTGCCAGCAGTGAAGGCCCTGGGGTGACATTGGACTACGAGCAGTACTCC. Translated, it gives CASSEGPGVTLDYEQYS.

The J gene is TRBJ1-2, the V gene TRBV15; D gene ambiguous. Trimming shortened V by 3 bases and J by 2 bases, and 10 bases separated the two germline ends. Germline lookup yields CDR1 LNHNV and CDR2 YYDKDF (reference sequence). CDR3 size: 14 residues. The chain's CDR3 is CATSSTAPNYGYTF. The DNA for the CDR3 is TGTGCCACCAGCAGCACAGCTCCAAACTATGGCTACACCTTC.

This clonotype came up a few times. The chain links TRBV12-3 or TRBV12-4 to TRBJ2-1; D gene unclear. The CDR3 sequence is 10 residues long. Trimming left V 8 bases short and J 6 bases short, with 5 bases between. This CDR3 is CASAINEQFF. The DNA of the CDR3 is TGTGCCAGCGCAATCAATGAGCAGTTCTTC.

This clonotype was seen only a few times. V is TRBV6-5 and J is TRBJ2-4; the D is unclear. V gave up 0 bases and J gave up 5 bases, with 11 bases separating them. This CDR3 contains 15 residues. Germline V CDR1 and CDR2: MNHEY, SVGAGI. DNA of the CDR3: TGTGCCAGCAGTTACTCTTTGCAGCCACAAAACATTCAGTACTTC. It specifies CASSYSLQPQNIQYF.

As for this clonotype: A much bigger clone sits one base away, suggesting this may be a read error. V gene TRBV9 combines with J gene TRBJ2-7; TRBD1 might be the D (6 bases). The CDR3 has 15 amino acids. CDR1 and CDR2 (germline): SGDLS, YYNGEE. CDR3 loop: CASSVEVDSDYGQYF. The DNA of the CDR3 is TGTGCCAGCAGCGTAGAAGTGGACAGTGATTACGGGCAGTACTTC.

The chain is built from TRBV7-2 and TRBJ2-2; D is possibly TRBD2 (6 bases). Trimming removed 4 bases from V and 7 bases from J, with 10 bases in between. Germline lookup yields CDR1 SGHTA and CDR2 FQGNSA. The CDR3 spans 13 residues. CDR3 region: CASSSGTGGELFF. In nucleotides, the CDR3 is TGTGCCAGCAGCTCCGGGACTGGCGGGGAGCTGTTTTTT.

Only one count was recorded for this clonotype. Compared with germline, one end of the junction differs, possibly owing to a read error. The chain combines TRBV7-2 with TRBJ2-7; a possible D gene is TRBD2 (6 bases). CDR3 length: 11 amino acids. The germline V gene encodes CDR1 SGHTA and CDR2 FQGNSA. DNA of the CDR3: TGTGTCAGCAGCTTGACTAGCGAGCAGTACTTC. Translating it yields CVSSLTSEQYF.

This clonotype was counted between two and nine times. The chain combines TRBV7-9 with TRBJ2-1, with 9 bases lining up with TRBD2. The CDR3 spans 18 residues. Trimming took 5 bases from V and 5 from J; bases not matched to a gene: 16. Germline V gene lookup returns CDR1 SEHNR and CDR2 FQNEAQ (reference sequence). In nucleotides, the CDR3 is TGTGCCAGCAGCCGCTCGGCTAGCGGGGCGAACCCCGACAATGAGCAGTTCTTC. It yields the protein CASSRSASGANPDNEQFF. Based on the CDR3 plus reference TRBV7-9 and TRBJ2-1, the full variable domain is DTGVSQNPRHKITKRGQNVTFRCDPISEHNRLYWYRQTLGQGPEFLTYFQNEAQLEKSRLLSDRFSAERPKGSFSTLEIQRTEQGDSAMYLCASSRSASGANPDNEQFFGPGTRLTVL.

The chain joins TRBV4-1 to TRBJ2-2; TRBD2 matches at 8 bases. This CDR3 contains 15 residues. The J segment lost 0 bases and the V segment lost 4 bases, leaving 1 base of the junction unmatched. Germline V gene lookup returns CDR1 MGHRA and CDR2 YSYEKL. DNA for the CDR3: TGCGCCAGCAGCCCGGGGGGGACGAACACCGGGGAGCTGTTTTTT. This encodes CASSPGGTNTGELFF.

The chain is built from TRBV7-9 and TRBJ2-3; the D call may be TRBD1 or TRBD2 (5 bases each). Germline-derived CDR1 and CDR2 are SEHNR and FQNEAQ (reference sequence). Trimming cost V 5 bases and J 4 bases, with 13 bases left between them. There are 14 residues in the CDR3. DNA of the CDR3: TGTGCCAGCAGCCCTGAGGGGCTCGCAGATACGCAGTATTTT. It is translated as CASSPEGLADTQYF. Based on the CDR3 plus reference TRBV7-9 and TRBJ2-3, the full variable domain is DTGVSQNPRHKITKRGQNVTFRCDPISEHNRLYWYRQTLGQGPEFLTYFQNEAQLEKSRLLSDRFSAERPKGSFSTLEIQRTEQGDSAMYLCASSPEGLADTQYFGPGTRLTVL.

V and J are TRBV20-1 and TRBJ1-1, with 7 positions matching TRBD1. From germline, CDR1 is DFQATT and CDR2 SNEGSKA (reference sequence). The J segment lost 4 bases and the V segment lost 5 bases, leaving 7 bases of the junction unmatched. There are 13 residues in the CDR3. CDR3 amino acids: CSAPLTGSTEAFF. The CDR3 DNA sequence: TGCAGTGCTCCCTTGACAGGGAGCACTGAAGCTTTCTTT.

The gene calls are TRBV28 and TRBJ2-5, with TRBD2 matching 11 bases. Germline assignment: CDR1 MDHEN and CDR2 SYDVKM. The V segment lost 3 bases and the J segment 11 bases; nucleotides outside the gene matches: 11. CDR3 size: 15 residues. DNA for the CDR3: TGTGCCAGCAGTTTTTTAGCGGGGGGGCGGAATGAGCAGTACTTC. It codes for CASSFLAGGRNEQYF.

As regards this clonotype: This sequence may be a read error, since a much larger clone differs from it by one base. The CDR3 spells CASSFGKGSPNEQYF. The CDR3 DNA reads as TGTGCCAGCAGCTTTGGTAAGGGGTCCCCCAATGAGCAGTACTTC. The rearrangement uses TRBV5-8 and TRBJ2-7; maybe TRBD1 (5 bases). The length of the CDR3 is 15 residues. The germline V gene encodes CDR1 SGHTS and CDR2 YDEGEE. Trimming removed 2 bases from V and 7 bases from J, with 19 bases in between.

The chain links TRBV29-1 to TRBJ1-5; D unclear. With 7 bases removed from V and 1 base from J, the gap between germline ends came to 11 bases. This CDR3 is built from 13 residues. Germline CDR1 reads SQVTM; CDR2 reads ANQGSEA. The CDR3 DNA sequence: TGCAGCGCTAACATGGGCAGCAATCAGCCCCAGCATTTT. This codes for CSANMGSNQPQHF.

The chain combines TRBV20-1 with TRBJ2-7; TRBD2 matches 7 bases. This CDR3 is 14 amino acids long. After removal of 1 base from V and 3 bases from J, the junction contained 6 bases not matched to a gene. Germline assignment: CDR1 DFQATT and CDR2 SNEGSKA (reference sequence). CDR3 sequence: CSARVVAGRYEQYF. The CDR3 DNA is TGCAGTGCTAGAGTGGTAGCGGGTCGCTACGAGCAGTACTTC.

The V call is TRBV7-2, the J call TRBJ1-1, with unresolved D. Germline V lookup: CDR1 SGHTA, CDR2 FQGNSA. Trimming left V 3 bases short and J 0 bases short, with 11 bases between. This CDR3 has 15 amino acids. The chain's CDR3 is CASSFGTALNTEAFF. The CDR3 nucleotides read TGTGCCAGCAGCTTTGGAACGGCCTTGAACACTGAAGCTTTCTTT.

J is TRBJ1-1 and V is TRBV7-2; D is unresolved. The CDR3 is made up of 12 amino acids. V gave up 0 bases and J gave up 8 bases, with 7 bases separating them. Per germline, CDR1 SGHTA and CDR2 FQGNSA. CDR3 amino acids: CASSLANSEAFF. CDR3 DNA: TGTGCCAGCAGCTTAGCGAACTCCGAAGCTTTCTTT.

This clonotype was seen only once. A clone one base away is much larger, so this may be a read error. The chain has TRBV27 and TRBJ2-7; TRBD1 or TRBD2 may be the D gene (5 bases each). This CDR3 is 16 amino acids long. Germline V gives CDR1 MNHEY, CDR2 SMNVEV (reference sequence). The CDR3 DNA reads TGTGCCAACAGTTTAGGGACGGTGCGGAACCCCTACGAGCAGTACTTC. Translating gives CANSLGTVRNPYEQYF.